The 25 T cell receptor beta chains below were found in one sample sequenced in a study of T cells after yellow fever vaccination. MiXCR was run by TCRdb on the 5' RACE reads, yielding one entry per CDR3 protein. The repertoire holds around 350,000 distinct CDR3 sequences, with 9.5% to 13% as singletons. The material sequenced was PBMCs, taken on the day of the first yellow fever vaccination. These receptors were taken from a man aged 18 to 29 who received the YFV17D yellow fever vaccine.

In DNA, the CDR3 is TGTGCCAGCAGCGGTTGGACTAGCGGGGGGGCCGATAGCACAGATACGCAGTATTTT. It codes for CASSGWTSGGADSTDTQYF. The chain links TRBV4-2 to TRBJ2-3; 15 bases agree with TRBD2. CDR1 and CDR2 from the germline V gene are LGHNA and YNFKEQ. The CDR3 covers 19 residues. J was trimmed by 0 bases and V by 5 bases; bases with no gene match: 9.

The V gene is TRBV6-1, the J gene TRBJ2-1; D is possibly TRBD1 or TRBD2 (5 bases each). The germline CDR1 and CDR2 sequences are MNHNS and SASEGT. The CDR3 is 14 amino acids. V lost 6 bases and J lost 10, with 19 bases in between. CDR3 in amino acids: CASRGTGGVGEQFF. The CDR3 DNA reads TGTGCCAGCAGGGGGACGGGCGGAGTGGGAGAGCAGTTCTTC.

This clonotype was picked up many times. This chain connects TRBV7-2 to TRBJ1-1; D perhaps matches TRBD1 (5 bases). Germline CDR1 and CDR2: SGHTA and FQGNSA. The CDR3 totals 14 residues. V shed 5 bases and J shed 5 bases, with 15 bases lying between them. DNA of the CDR3: TGTGCCAGCAGCCTAGAGAGGGGTCAGACTGAAGCTTTCTTT. It specifies CASSLERGQTEAFF.

A few counts support this clonotype. The CDR3 is CASSSGIPYQPQHF. DNA for the CDR3: TGTGCCAGCAGTTCAGGGATACCATATCAGCCCCAGCATTTT. The chain has TRBV2 and TRBJ1-5, with TRBD1 as a possible D gene (5 bases). There are 14 residues in the CDR3. V dropped 5 bases and J dropped 5 bases, with 13 bases sitting between them. Germline CDR1 and CDR2: SNHLY and FYNNEI. The full variable domain, its missing parts supplied by reference TRBV2 and TRBJ1-5, is EPEVTQTPSHQVTQMGQEVILRCVPISNHLYFYWYRQILGQKVEFLVSFYNNEISEKSEIFDDQFSVERPDGSNFTLKIRSTKLEDSAMYFCASSSGIPYQPQHFGDGTRLSIL.

This clonotype came up a few times. The gene calls are TRBV12-3 or TRBV12-4 and TRBJ2-5; 11 positions agree with TRBD2. The CDR3 extends over 15 amino acids. The J segment lost 5 bases and the V segment lost 4 bases, leaving 6 bases of the junction unmatched. CDR3 loop: CASSSGSGGAETQYF. Here the CDR3 DNA reads TGTGCCAGCAGTTCAGGTAGCGGGGGGGCGGAGACCCAGTACTTC.

The gene calls are TRBV19 and TRBJ2-3; no firm D call. The CDR3 has 11 residues. Germline V gene lookup returns CDR1 LNHDA and CDR2 SQIVND (reference sequence). V was clipped by 4 bases and J by 6 bases, with 5 bases between them. The CDR3 nucleotides are TGTGCCAGTAGTAATGCGGATACGCAGTATTTT. It codes for CASSNADTQYF.

V usage is TRBV5-1 and J usage is TRBJ1-5; D is possibly TRBD1 (5 bases). Germline CDR1 is SGHRS and CDR2 is YFSETQ. The V end lost 4 bases, the J end lost 2 bases, and 22 bases lay between the germline ends. The CDR3 contains 18 residues. The CDR3 spells CASSLGGLGVDGNQPQHF. Here the CDR3 DNA reads TGCGCCAGCAGCCTGGGGGGTTTGGGGGTTGATGGCAATCAGCCCCAGCATTTT.

This chain connects TRBV12-3 or TRBV12-4 to TRBJ2-7; possible D gene TRBD1, 6 bases. The CDR3 runs 15 residues. V was pared by 5 bases and J by 3 bases, with 17 bases between. CDR3 region: CASSTQTEGGYEQYF. The CDR3 DNA reads TGTGCCAGCAGTACCCAGACAGAAGGGGGCTACGAGCAGTACTTC.

This clonotype was recorded at least ten times. The chain carries TRBV9 and TRBJ2-7; TRBD1 might be the D (5 bases). The CDR3 is made up of 12 amino acids. The V and J ends lost 0 bases and 7 bases respectively, with 8 bases between them. Germline V CDR1 and CDR2: SGDLS, YYNGEE. The CDR3 is CASSVGAGEQYF. CDR3 bases: TGTGCCAGCAGCGTAGGGGCAGGGGAGCAGTACTTC.

The table lists this clonotype with a few counts. This CDR3 reads CASSYARTSGVFEQFF. The CDR3 bases are TGTGCCAGCAGTTACGCCCGGACTAGCGGGGTTTTTGAGCAGTTCTTC. V is TRBV6-2 or TRBV6-3 and J is TRBJ2-1; TRBD2 agrees at 12 bases. Germline V gene lookup returns CDR1 MNHEY and CDR2 SVGEGT. The length of the CDR3 is 16 residues. The trim removed 2 bases at V and 9 bases at J, leaving 8 bases unmatched.

In this sample, this clonotype turned up a few times. This chain links TRBV6-2 or TRBV6-3 with TRBJ2-7, with 7 nucleotides matching TRBD2. This CDR3 comprises 16 residues. V lost 2 bases, J lost 0 bases, and 7 bases stayed unmatched. Germline CDR1 and CDR2: MNHEY and SVGEGT. This chain's CDR3 is CASSYAIGGSSYEQYF. The CDR3 DNA reads as TGTGCCAGCAGTTACGCAATCGGGGGGTCCTCCTACGAGCAGTACTTC.

This chain joins TRBV7-2 and TRBJ2-5, with a weak D call TRBD1 (5 bases). CDR3 size: 16 residues. The V gene's germline CDR1 is SGHTA and CDR2 FQGNSA. Trimming took off 4 bases at V and 3 bases at J, with 18 bases between the two ends. For the CDR3, the DNA is TGTGCCAGCAGCTCGACAGTAAGCAGTGGAAAAGAGACCCAGTACTTC. This translates into CASSSTVSSGKETQYF.

The V gene is TRBV27, the J gene TRBJ2-3; D is possibly TRBD1 or TRBD2 (5 bases each). The V and J ends lost 7 bases and 3 bases respectively, with 23 bases between them. This CDR3 comprises 17 residues. Germline loops: CDR1 MNHEY, CDR2 SMNVEV (reference sequence). CDR3 DNA: TGTGCCAGCATGTCCGCACCGTCCTTCTGGGGGACAGATACGCAGTATTTT. It translates to CASMSAPSFWGTDTQYF.

This clonotype has more than one count but fewer than ten. The chain joins TRBV7-2 to TRBJ2-3, with 7 positions matching TRBD1. The CDR3 totals 12 residues. V shed 1 base, J shed 14 bases, and the junction held 6 bases outside the gene matches. Germline values: CDR1 SGHTA, CDR2 FQGNSA. The CDR3 reads CASSLVLQGRYF. The CDR3 region has the DNA TGTGCCAGCAGCTTAGTATTACAGGGGCGGTATTTT.

The genes are TRBV11-2 and TRBJ1-6; a weak D match, TRBD1 (6 bases). This CDR3 spans 13 amino acids. The germline V gene encodes CDR1 SGHAT and CDR2 FQNNGV. Trimming left V 4 bases short and J 7 bases short, with 8 bases between. Written as DNA, the CDR3 is TGTGCCAGCAGCTCAGGGGTCAATTCACCCCTCCACTTT. Translating gives CASSSGVNSPLHF.

V and J are TRBV5-1 and TRBJ2-7; perhaps TRBD1 as D (5 bases). From germline, CDR1 is SGHRS and CDR2 YFSETQ. The CDR3 loop spans 16 amino acids. Trimming removed 1 base at V and 2 bases at J, with 16 bases between. In DNA form, the CDR3 reads TGCGCCAGCAGCTTGCTCTTAGGGGATCCTACCTACGAGCAGTACTTC. It specifies CASSLLLGDPTYEQYF.

V is TRBV20-1 and J is TRBJ1-1; D is undetermined. The CDR3 is 13 residues long. The ends were cut back, 3 bases at V and 5 bases at J, with 13 bases in the middle. Per the germline V gene, CDR1 is DFQATT and CDR2 is SNEGSKA (reference sequence). The DNA of the CDR3 is TGCAGTGCTAGGAGTACCAATCCAACTGAAGCTTTCTTT. Its protein product is CSARSTNPTEAFF.

The chain uses TRBV7-6 and TRBJ2-1, with TRBD2 matching 8 bases. Trimming cost V 7 bases and J 6 bases; bases outside gene matches: 8. The CDR3 loop spans 14 amino acids. CDR1 SGHVS and CDR2 FNYEAQ come from the germline V gene. Here the CDR3 reads CASTPSGGVNEQFF. The CDR3 coding sequence is TGTGCCAGCACTCCCTCGGGGGGGGTCAATGAGCAGTTCTTC.

The V and J genes are TRBV30 and TRBJ2-5; possibly TRBD1 or TRBD2 for D (5 bases each). Germline V gene data show CDR1 as GTSNPN and CDR2 as SVGIG (reference sequence). This CDR3 contains 14 residues. Trimming shortened V by 1 base and J by 1 base, and 10 bases separated the two germline ends. The CDR3 nucleotides are TGTGCCTGGAGTGCACCGGGGCTCCAAGAGACCCAGTACTTC. Amino acid sequence: CAWSAPGLQETQYF.

The chain joins TRBV27 to TRBJ1-2; maybe TRBD1 (5 bases). The germline CDR1 and CDR2 sequences are MNHEY and SMNVEV (reference sequence). Trimming took 3 bases from V and 5 from J, leaving 16 bases between them. The CDR3 spans 15 residues. The CDR3 region has the DNA TGTGCCAGCAGTTTCCGACGTCAGGGAAAATATGGCTACACCTTC. This encodes CASSFRRQGKYGYTF.

This clonotype came up many times. DNA for the CDR3: TGTGCCAGCAGCTTTCAGGATGGGGCTACCTACGAGCAGTACGTC. It translates to CASSFQDGATYEQYV. The gene calls are TRBV6-2 or TRBV6-3 and TRBJ2-7; tentative D call: TRBD1 (5 bases). Trimming cost V 6 bases and J 2 bases, with 17 bases left between them. CDR1 is MNHEY, CDR2 SVGEGT, per germline. CDR3 length equals 15 residues.

In its sample, this clonotype was seen a few times. This chain joins TRBV23-1 and TRBJ2-7; no firm D call. TRBV23-1 is an ORF, with its function uncertain. This CDR3 is 11 amino acids long. Trimming shortened V by 8 bases and J by 6 bases, and 11 bases separated the two germline ends. This CDR3 reads CASRFPSEQYV. The CDR3 nucleotides read TGCGCCAGCCGCTTCCCTAGCGAGCAGTACGTC.

This rearrangement joins TRBV6-2 or TRBV6-3 to TRBJ2-3, with D perhaps matching TRBD1 (6 bases). Per the germline V gene, CDR1 is MNHEY and CDR2 is SVGEGT. Between the trimmed V and J ends, which lost 5 bases and 0 bases, there was a span of 15 bases. This CDR3 comprises 16 residues. The chain's CDR3 is CASSTSGTISTDTQYF. The CDR3 coding sequence is TGTGCCAGCAGTACTTCCGGGACAATTAGCACAGATACGCAGTATTTT.

This chain uses TRBV5-1 with TRBJ1-2, with 7 positions matching TRBD1. The V segment lost 3 bases and the J segment 5 bases; nucleotides outside the gene matches: 4. CDR1 and CDR2 (germline): SGHRS, YFSETQ. The CDR3 sequence is 13 residues long. The CDR3 DNA follows: TGCGCCAGCAGCTCAGGGACAGATTATGGCTACACCTTC. It codes for CASSSGTDYGYTF.

This clonotype was counted a few times. The rearrangement uses TRBV3-1 and TRBJ1-5, with D maybe TRBD1 (5 bases). The CDR3 spans 14 residues. V was cut by 4 bases and J by 7 bases, with 14 bases left in between. CDR1 and CDR2 from the germline V gene are LGHDT and YNNKEL (reference sequence). The CDR3 region is CASSLREGAQPQHF. The CDR3 DNA reads as TGTGCCAGCAGCCTACGGGAAGGGGCCCAGCCCCAGCATTTT.